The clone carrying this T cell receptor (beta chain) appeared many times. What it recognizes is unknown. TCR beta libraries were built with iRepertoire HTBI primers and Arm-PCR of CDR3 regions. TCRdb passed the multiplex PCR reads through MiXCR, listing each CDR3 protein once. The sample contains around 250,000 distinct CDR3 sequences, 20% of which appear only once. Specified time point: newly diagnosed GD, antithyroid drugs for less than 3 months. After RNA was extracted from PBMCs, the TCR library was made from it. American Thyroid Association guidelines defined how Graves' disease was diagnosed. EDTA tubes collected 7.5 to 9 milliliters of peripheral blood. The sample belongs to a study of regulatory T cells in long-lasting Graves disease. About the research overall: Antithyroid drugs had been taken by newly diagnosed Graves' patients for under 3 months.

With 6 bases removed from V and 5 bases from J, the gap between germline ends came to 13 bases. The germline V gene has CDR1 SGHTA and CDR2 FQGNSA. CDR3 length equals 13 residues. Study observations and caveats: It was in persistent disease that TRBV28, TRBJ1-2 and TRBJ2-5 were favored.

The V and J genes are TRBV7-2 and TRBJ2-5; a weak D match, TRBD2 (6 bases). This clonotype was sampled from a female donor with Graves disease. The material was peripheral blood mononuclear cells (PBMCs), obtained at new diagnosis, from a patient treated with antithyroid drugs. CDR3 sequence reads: CASSWTEGETQYF. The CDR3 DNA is TGTGCCAGCAGTTGGACGGAGGGGGAGACCCAGTACTTC.